The clone carrying this T cell receptor beta chain was detected ten times or more. What it recognizes is unknown. This record belongs to a study of regulatory T cells in long-lasting Graves disease. Findings and caveats of the study: Persistent disease samples used TRBV28, TRBJ1-2 and TRBJ2-5 preferentially. The persistent group shared 2,700 or so public clonotypes, more than the 966 shared by new patients.

Indicated time point: newly diagnosed GD, antithyroid drugs for less than 3 months. The authors made the TCR library using RNA they extracted from PBMCs. V lost 2 bases, J lost 3 bases, and 15 bases lay in between. CDR3 length: 16 amino acids. The germline V gene encodes CDR1 SGHTA and CDR2 FQGNSA. Libraries of TCR beta came from iRepertoire HTBI primers plus Arm-PCR of CDR3 regions. TCRdb fed the multiplex PCR reads into MiXCR, producing one record per CDR3 protein. Of around 460,000 distinct CDR3 sequences in the sample, roughly 15% were seen once. The same sample was also studied in work on T cells in Graves' hyperthyroidism and ophthalmopathy. That source adds: Using the HTBI primer set, a first-round RT-PCR was run on the TCR CDR3.

Material: peripheral blood mononuclear cells (PBMCs), obtained at new diagnosis, from a patient treated with antithyroid drugs. The clonotype originates from a woman aged 45 to 65 with Graves disease. V and J are TRBV7-2 and TRBJ2-3; D is perhaps TRBD2 (5 bases). In DNA, the CDR3 is TGTGCCAGCAGCTTAAGAGATCTGCGGGTGACAGATACGCAGTATTTT. Its protein product is CASSLRDLRVTDTQYF.